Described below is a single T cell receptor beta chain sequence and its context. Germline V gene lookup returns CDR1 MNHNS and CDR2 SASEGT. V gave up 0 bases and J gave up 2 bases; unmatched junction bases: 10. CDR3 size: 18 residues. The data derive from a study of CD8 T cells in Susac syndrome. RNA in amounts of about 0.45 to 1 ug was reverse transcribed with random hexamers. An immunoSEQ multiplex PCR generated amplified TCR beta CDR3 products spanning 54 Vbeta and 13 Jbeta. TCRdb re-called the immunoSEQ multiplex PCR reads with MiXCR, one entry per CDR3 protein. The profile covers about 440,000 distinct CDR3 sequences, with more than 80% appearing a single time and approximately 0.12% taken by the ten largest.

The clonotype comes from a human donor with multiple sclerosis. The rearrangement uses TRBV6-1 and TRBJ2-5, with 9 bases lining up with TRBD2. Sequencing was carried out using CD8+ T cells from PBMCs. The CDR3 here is CASSEASGRSWEQETQYF. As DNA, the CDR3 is TGTGCCAGCAGTGAAGCCAGCGGGAGGAGTTGGGAACAAGAGACCCAGTACTTC.